Sequencing of this T cell receptor (beta chain) was carried out in a study of T cells in Graves' hyperthyroidism and ophthalmopathy. Study outcomes and limitations: Expanded thyroid clonotypes (above 0.001) were mostly also found in blood.

RNA transcripts gave rise to amplified TCR beta CDR3 regions. With the HTBI primer set, the TCR CDR3 went through a first round of RT-PCR. In TCRdb, the multiplex PCR reads were re-called with MiXCR into one record per CDR3 protein. The repertoire consists of fewer than 750,000 distinct CDR3 sequences, with 46% occurring once and the leading ten covering 7.5% to 8.5%. Worth noting for this clonotype: Its antigen is not known.

The CDR3 runs 15 residues. Germline CDR1 reads SNHLY; CDR2 reads FYNNEI. V was clipped by 7 bases and J by 5 bases; unmatched bases: 9. Exclusions: uncontrolled infection, other autoimmune disease, pregnancy, lactation. This TCR was sampled from a woman younger than 35 with Graves' hyperthyroidism. The V gene is TRBV2, the J gene TRBJ2-7; 12 nucleotides match TRBD2. Source material: peripheral blood or thyroid tissue (not recorded which). The CDR3 region is CASTRLAGERDEQYF. The CDR3 coding sequence is TGTGCCAGCACCAGACTAGCGGGAGAGCGGGACGAGCAGTACTTC.